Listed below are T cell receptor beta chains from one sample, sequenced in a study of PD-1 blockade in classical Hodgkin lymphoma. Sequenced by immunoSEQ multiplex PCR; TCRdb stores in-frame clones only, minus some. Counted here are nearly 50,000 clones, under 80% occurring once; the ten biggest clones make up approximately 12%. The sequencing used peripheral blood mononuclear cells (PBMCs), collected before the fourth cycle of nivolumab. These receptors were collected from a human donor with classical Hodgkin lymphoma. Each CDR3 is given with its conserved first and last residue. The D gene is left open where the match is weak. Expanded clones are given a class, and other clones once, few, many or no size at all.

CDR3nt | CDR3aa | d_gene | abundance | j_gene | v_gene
TGCGCCAGCAGGAACAGGGGTACAGATACGCAGTATTTT | CASRNRGTDTQYF | TRBD1 | . | TRBJ2-3 | TRBV5-1
TGTGCCAGCAGTGGGCCTCCGTATTACACCGGGGAGCTGTTTTTT | CASSGPPYYTGELFF | . | . | TRBJ2-2 | TRBV2
TGTGCCAGCAGCTTAACAGGCACCGGGGAGCTGTTTTTT | CASSLTGTGELFF | . | . | TRBJ2-2 | TRBV11-2
TGTGCCAGCAGCTTAAGAGGGAGTTCGTCCTACGAGCAGTACTTC | CASSLRGSSSYEQYF | . | . | TRBJ2-7 | TRBV13
TGTGCCAGCAGTGTACAGGGGCCCAATCAGCCCCAGCATTTT | CASSVQGPNQPQHF | TRBD1 | few | TRBJ1-5 | TRBV6-5
TGTGCCAGCACCGGACTAGCGTTTAACACCGGGGAGCTGTTTTTT | CASTGLAFNTGELFF | TRBD2 | . | TRBJ2-2 | TRBV27
TGTGCCAGCAGTTCAGGGGGGTACGAGCAGTACTTC | CASSSGGYEQYF | . | . | TRBJ2-7 | TRBV6-6
TGTGCCAGCAGCACCACTAGCACCTACAATGAGCAGTTCTTC | CASSTTSTYNEQFF | . | . | TRBJ2-1 | TRBV7-9
TGCGCCAGCAGCCAAGATCTCAGGGGGACGAACTATGGCTACACCTTC | CASSQDLRGTNYGYTF | TRBD1 | . | TRBJ1-2 | TRBV4-3
TGTGCCAGCAGCCAAACGGGACTAGCGGGATTCTACGAGCAGTACTTC | CASSQTGLAGFYEQYF | TRBD2 | . | TRBJ2-7 | TRBV14
TGTGCCAGCAGTCTACCGGGACAGGGGGCTCGCGAGCAGTACTTC | CASSLPGQGAREQYF | TRBD1 | . | TRBJ2-7 | TRBV27
TGCGCCAGCAGTGAGTTTCTGCGGGGGACCCAGTACTTC | CASSEFLRGTQYF | . | . | TRBJ2-5 | TRBV10-1
TGTGCCAGCAGCGCCAACCCGGGACTAGCGTGGATGTACAATGAGCAGTTCTTC | CASSANPGLAWMYNEQFF | TRBD2 | . | TRBJ2-1 | TRBV9
TGCGCCAGCAGTAGTGACAGGGGGCGTGAAAAACTGTTTTTT | CASSSDRGREKLFF | TRBD1 | . | TRBJ1-4 | TRBV4-1
TGTGCCAGCAGCCCCGGAGCGGGTCGCACAGATACGCAGTATTTT | CASSPGAGRTDTQYF | . | . | TRBJ2-3 | TRBV9
TGTGCCAGCAAGACAGGGACAGATACGCAGTATTTT | CASKTGTDTQYF | TRBD1 | . | TRBJ2-3 | TRBV6-5
TGTGCCAGCAGCTTAGAACCGGAGACTGAAGCTTTCTTT | CASSLEPETEAFF | . | . | TRBJ1-1 | TRBV7-3
TGTGCCAGCAGAAGGAGCAATCAGCCCCAGCATTTT | CASRRSNQPQHF | . | few | TRBJ1-5 | TRBV2
TGTGCCAGCAGCATGAGCAGGGGGTATTATGGCTACACCTTC | CASSMSRGYYGYTF | TRBD1 | few | TRBJ1-2 | TRBV9
TGTGCCTGGAGTGCAGGGAGCGGGAGGTACACCGGGGAGCTGTTTTTT | CAWSAGSGRYTGELFF | TRBD2 | few | TRBJ2-2 | TRBV30
TGTGCCAGCAGAGGTGAAGTAGCCAAAAACATTCAGTACTTC | CASRGEVAKNIQYF | . | . | TRBJ2-4 | TRBV6-1
TGCGCCAGCAGCCAGGGGACAGTAAGCTCCTACGAGCAGTACTTC | CASSQGTVSSYEQYF | TRBD1 | . | TRBJ2-7 | TRBV4-3
TGTGCCAGCAGTAATTCGGGACAGGGGTACGAGCAGTACTTC | CASSNSGQGYEQYF | TRBD1 | once | TRBJ2-7 | TRBV6-5
TGTGCCAGCAGCGTAGCTCCGGACAGGGAGAGTGGCACAGATACGCAGTATTTT | CASSVAPDRESGTDTQYF | TRBD1 | . | TRBJ2-3 | TRBV9
TGTGCCAGCAGCTTAATCGCTTGGGGGCAGACTGGCTACACCTTC | CASSLIAWGQTGYTF | . | . | TRBJ1-2 | TRBV7-8
TGTGCCAGCAGCATAGTTTCGGATACGCAGTATTTT | CASSIVSDTQYF | . | . | TRBJ2-3 | TRBV28
TGTGCCAGCAGTGTTGGGCCGGCATCTGGAAACACCATATATTTT | CASSVGPASGNTIYF | . | . | TRBJ1-3 | TRBV6-1
TGTGCCAGCAGCCTGACTAGCGGGAGAGTCTATGAGCAGTTCTTC | CASSLTSGRVYEQFF | TRBD2 | . | TRBJ2-1 | TRBV11-2
TGTGCCAGCAGCGTAGAGGCAGGGGCCTGGGGCACTGAAGCTTTCTTT | CASSVEAGAWGTEAFF | . | . | TRBJ1-1 | TRBV9
TGTGCCAGCAGCACCTCACTAGCGTCCGAGCAGTACTTC | CASSTSLASEQYF | TRBD2 | . | TRBJ2-7 | TRBV7-6
TGTGCCAGCAGTTTCCCCCCCTTTAATGAAAAACTGTTTTTT | CASSFPPFNEKLFF | . | . | TRBJ1-4 | TRBV28
TGCAGCGTCCTAACAGGGGGCGGATATGGGACTGAAGCTTTCTTT | CSVLTGGGYGTEAFF | TRBD1 | . | TRBJ1-1 | TRBV29-1
TGTGCCAGCCCACCGAGGTGGAGCGGGGAGATAGATACGCAGTATTTT | CASPPRWSGEIDTQYF | . | once | TRBJ2-3 | TRBV21-1
TGTGCCAGCTCACCACGGGGACAGAGGGGGTACGAGCAGTACTTC | CASSPRGQRGYEQYF | TRBD1 | few | TRBJ2-7 | TRBV18
TGTGCCAGCAGTTACTCGAAGGGGGATGGAAACACCATATATTTT | CASSYSKGDGNTIYF | . | . | TRBJ1-3 | TRBV6-5
TGTGCCAGCAGCCCCTTGACTGGCTACGAGCAGTACTTC | CASSPLTGYEQYF | . | . | TRBJ2-7 | TRBV7-6
TGCGCCAGCAGCCTACTAGCGGGAGGGCCGATGGAGACCCAGTACTTC | CASSLLAGGPMETQYF | TRBD2 | few | TRBJ2-5 | TRBV10-1
TGCGCCAGCAGCCCGGAGGGAGGTACTCGTGCCAAAAACATTCAGTACTTC | CASSPEGGTRAKNIQYF | . | few | TRBJ2-4 | TRBV5-1
TGTGCCAGCTGGGGGGGCGACACCGGGGAGCTGTTTTTT | CASWGGDTGELFF | . | . | TRBJ2-2 | TRBV7-2
TGTGCCAGCAGTGAACTATCAATAAGGCGGGAAAAACTGTTTTTT | CASSELSIRREKLFF | . | . | TRBJ1-4 | TRBV6-1
TGTGCCAGCAGTTACTCGATTGGAAACACCATATATTTT | CASSYSIGNTIYF | . | . | TRBJ1-3 | TRBV6-5